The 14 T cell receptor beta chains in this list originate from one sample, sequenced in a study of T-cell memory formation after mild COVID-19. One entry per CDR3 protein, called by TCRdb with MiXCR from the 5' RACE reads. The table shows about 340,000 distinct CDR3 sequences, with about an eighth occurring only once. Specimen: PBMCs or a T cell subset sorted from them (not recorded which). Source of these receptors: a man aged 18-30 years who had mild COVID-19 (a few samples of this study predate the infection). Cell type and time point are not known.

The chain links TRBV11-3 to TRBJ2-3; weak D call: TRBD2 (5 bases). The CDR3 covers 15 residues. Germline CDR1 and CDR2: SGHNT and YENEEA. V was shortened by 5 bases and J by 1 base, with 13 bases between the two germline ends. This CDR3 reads CASSKPGTRTDTQYF. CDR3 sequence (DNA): TGTGCCAGCAGCAAACCGGGAACACGCACAGATACGCAGTATTTT.

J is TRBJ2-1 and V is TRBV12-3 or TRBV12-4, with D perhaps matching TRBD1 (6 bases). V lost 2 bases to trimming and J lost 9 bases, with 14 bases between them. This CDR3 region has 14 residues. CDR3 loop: CASSLHTGYGEQFF. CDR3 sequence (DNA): TGTGCCAGCAGTTTACATACAGGGTACGGTGAGCAGTTCTTC.

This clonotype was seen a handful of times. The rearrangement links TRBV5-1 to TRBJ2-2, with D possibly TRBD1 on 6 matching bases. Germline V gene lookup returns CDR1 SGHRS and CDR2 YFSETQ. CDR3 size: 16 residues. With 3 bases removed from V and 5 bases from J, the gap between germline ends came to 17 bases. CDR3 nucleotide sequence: TGCGCCAGCAGCTGGGGACCCAACAGGGAAACCGGGGAGCTGTTTTTT. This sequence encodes CASSWGPNRETGELFF. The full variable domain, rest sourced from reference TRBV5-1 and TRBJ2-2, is KAGVTQTPRYLIKTRGQQVTLSCSPISGHRSVSWYQQTPGQGLQFLFEYFSETQRNKGNFPGRFSGRQFSNSRSEMNVSTLELGDSALYLCASSWGPNRETGELFFGEGSRLTVL.

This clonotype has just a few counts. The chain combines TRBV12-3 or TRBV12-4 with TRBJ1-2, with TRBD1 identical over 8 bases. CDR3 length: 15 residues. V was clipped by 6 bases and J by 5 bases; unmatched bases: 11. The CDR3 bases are TGTGCCAGCAGCCGCCGACGACAGGGGAAATATGGCTACACCTTC. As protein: CASSRRRQGKYGYTF.

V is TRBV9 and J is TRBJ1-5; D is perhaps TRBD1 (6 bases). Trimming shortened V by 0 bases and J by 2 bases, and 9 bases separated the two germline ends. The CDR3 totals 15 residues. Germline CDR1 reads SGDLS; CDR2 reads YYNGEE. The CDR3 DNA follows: TGTGCCAGCAGCGTAGAGGGGGTTCGCAATCAGCCCCAGCATTTT. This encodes CASSVEGVRNQPQHF.

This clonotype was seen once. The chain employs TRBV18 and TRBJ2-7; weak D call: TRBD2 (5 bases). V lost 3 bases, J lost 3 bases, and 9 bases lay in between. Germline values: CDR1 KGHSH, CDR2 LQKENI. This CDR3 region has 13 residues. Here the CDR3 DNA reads TGTGCCAGCTCACCGGGAGCCCACTACGAGCAGTACGTC. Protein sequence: CASSPGAHYEQYV.

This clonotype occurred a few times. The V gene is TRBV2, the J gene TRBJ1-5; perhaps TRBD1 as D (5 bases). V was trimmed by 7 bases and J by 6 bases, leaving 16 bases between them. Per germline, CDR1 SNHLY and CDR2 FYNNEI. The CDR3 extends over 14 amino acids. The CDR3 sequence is CASTPGRGGQPQHF. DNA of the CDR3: TGTGCCAGCACCCCGGGGCGGGGTGGTCAGCCCCAGCATTTT.

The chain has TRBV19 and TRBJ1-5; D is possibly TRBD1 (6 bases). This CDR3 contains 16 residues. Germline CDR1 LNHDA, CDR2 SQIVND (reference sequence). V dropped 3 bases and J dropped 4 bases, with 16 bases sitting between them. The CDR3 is CASSITPGALNQPQHF. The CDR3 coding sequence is TGTGCCAGTAGTATTACACCAGGGGCCCTTAATCAGCCCCAGCATTTT.

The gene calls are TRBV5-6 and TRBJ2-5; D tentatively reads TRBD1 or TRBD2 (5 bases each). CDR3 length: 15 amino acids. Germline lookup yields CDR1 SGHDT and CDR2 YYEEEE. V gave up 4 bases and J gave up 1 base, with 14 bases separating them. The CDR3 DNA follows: TGTGCCAGCAGCCCATCAACCGGGGCCCAAGAGACCCAGTACTTC. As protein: CASSPSTGAQETQYF.

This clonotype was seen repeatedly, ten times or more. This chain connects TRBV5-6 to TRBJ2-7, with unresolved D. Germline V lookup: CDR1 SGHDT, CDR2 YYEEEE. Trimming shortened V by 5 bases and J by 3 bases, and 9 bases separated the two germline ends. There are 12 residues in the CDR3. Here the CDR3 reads CASSNSYYEQYF. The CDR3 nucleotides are TGTGCCAGCAGTAACAGCTACTACGAGCAGTACTTC.

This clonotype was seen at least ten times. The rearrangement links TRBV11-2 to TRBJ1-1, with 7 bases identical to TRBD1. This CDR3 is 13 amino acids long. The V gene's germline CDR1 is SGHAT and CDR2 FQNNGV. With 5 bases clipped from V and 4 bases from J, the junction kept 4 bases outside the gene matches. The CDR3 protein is CASSPGGITEAFF. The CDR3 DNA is TGTGCCAGCAGCCCAGGGGGGATCACTGAAGCTTTCTTT.

CDR3 sequence: CASSPGQGPVAFF. The CDR3 DNA reads TGTGCCAGCAGCCCCGGACAGGGCCCCGTTGCGTTCTTC. This rearrangement joins TRBV7-2 to TRBJ2-1, with 8 bases identical to TRBD1. J lost 15 bases, V lost 5 bases, and 12 bases had no gene match. Looked up from germline, CDR1 is SGHTA and CDR2 is FQGNSA. The CDR3 is 13 amino acids.

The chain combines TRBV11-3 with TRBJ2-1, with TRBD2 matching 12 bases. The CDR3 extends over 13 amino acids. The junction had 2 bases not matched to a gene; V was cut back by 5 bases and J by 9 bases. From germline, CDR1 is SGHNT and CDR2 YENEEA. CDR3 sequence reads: CASSPSGGAEQFF. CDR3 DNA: TGTGCCAGCAGCCCTAGCGGGGGGGCTGAGCAGTTCTTC.

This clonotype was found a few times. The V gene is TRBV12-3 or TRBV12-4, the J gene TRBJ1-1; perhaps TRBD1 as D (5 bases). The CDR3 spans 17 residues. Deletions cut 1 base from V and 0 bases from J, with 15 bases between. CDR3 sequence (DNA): TGTGCCAGCAGTTTAGTGCTGGGGGATGGGGTGAACACTGAAGCTTTCTTT. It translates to CASSLVLGDGVNTEAFF.